This T cell receptor beta chain was retrieved from a study of neurological immune-mediated disorders. This clonotype has a count of ten or more. Via MiXCR, TCRdb re-called the 5' RACE reads, giving one row per CDR3 protein. The sample lists around 64,000 distinct CDR3 sequences, about 3% occurring once. V lost 4 bases and J 8 bases, leaving 14 bases between the germline ends. The CDR3 totals 14 residues. This chain joins TRBV12-3 or TRBV12-4 and TRBJ1-4, with D unclear. The specimen was PBMCs. The clonotype originates from a woman aged 45-60 years with multiple sclerosis. CDR3 sequence reads: CASSWSRRREKLFF. CDR3 in DNA: TGTGCCAGCAGTTGGTCCCGGAGAAGGGAAAAACTGTTTTTT.